This passage covers 18 T cell receptor beta chains from one sample sequenced in a study of T cells in Graves' hyperthyroidism and ophthalmopathy. Amplification of TCR beta CDR3 regions was performed using RNA transcripts as template. During a first-round RT-PCR of the TCR CDR3, the HTBI primer set was used. In TCRdb, the multiplex PCR reads were re-called with MiXCR into one record per CDR3 protein. The sample lists 730,000 or so distinct CDR3 sequences; around 20% were seen once. Specimen: blood. The receptors shown here come from a woman aged 45-65 years with Graves' hyperthyroidism that later progressed to Graves' ophthalmopathy.

Ten or more counts support this clonotype. This chain joins TRBV11-2 and TRBJ2-7; D call uncertain. The germline V gene encodes CDR1 SGHAT and CDR2 FQNNGV. CDR3 size: 12 residues. V was pared by 1 base and J by 2 bases, with 3 bases between. The CDR3 is CASSLGTYEQYF. The CDR3 DNA reads as TGTGCCAGCAGCTTAGGAACCTACGAGCAGTACTTC.

This rearrangement joins TRBV29-1 to TRBJ2-7; 7 bases are a match to TRBD2. The CDR3 loop spans 13 amino acids. The junction had 11 bases not matched to a gene; V was cut back by 5 bases and J by 7 bases. Germline V lookup: CDR1 SQVTM, CDR2 ANQGSEA. In DNA form, the CDR3 reads TGCAGCGTTAAGATCGGCGGGGGAGGAGAGCAGTACTTC. Amino acid sequence: CSVKIGGGGEQYF.

This clonotype was observed many times. The chain links TRBV5-5 to TRBJ2-7, with 7 bases lining up with TRBD1. Germline values: CDR1 SGHKS, CDR2 YYEKEE (reference sequence). This CDR3 is built from 14 residues. The junction had 5 bases not matched to a gene; V was cut back by 3 bases and J by 2 bases. The CDR3 nucleotides are TGTGCCAGCAGCTACGCGACAGGGCCCTACGAGCAGTACTTC. This encodes CASSYATGPYEQYF.

This chain uses TRBV10-3 with TRBJ2-7; TRBD2 matches at 8 bases. This CDR3 contains 17 residues. The germline V gene has CDR1 ENHRY and CDR2 SYGVKD. The ends lost 1 base at V and 5 bases at J; junction bases unmatched: 13. CDR3 DNA sequence: TGTGCCATCAGTGAGTTGAGCGGGGGTGCTTTTGGGGACGAGCAGTACTTC. Its translation: CAISELSGGAFGDEQYF.

This clonotype showed up just a few times. The chain carries TRBV6-5 and TRBJ2-3; tentative D call: TRBD1 (5 bases). Germline-derived CDR1 and CDR2 are MNHEY and SVGAGI. The V gene lost 4 bases and the J gene lost 6 bases, with 17 bases spanning the gap. This CDR3 is built from 15 residues. CDR3 sequence (DNA): TGTGCCAGCAGTTCCGGACACAATTTGGGGGATACGCAGTATTTT. Translating it yields CASSSGHNLGDTQYF.

In its sample, this clonotype was seen many times. The CDR3 nucleotides read TGTGCCAGCAGCTTATCCCTGAGCGGGGGGACAGATACGCAGTATTTT. Translation gives CASSLSLSGGTDTQYF. The rearrangement links TRBV11-2 to TRBJ2-3, with 9 bases matching TRBD2. The CDR3 totals 16 residues. The V and J ends lost 2 bases and 3 bases, in that order; junction bases with no gene match: 6. The germline CDR1 and CDR2 sequences are SGHAT and FQNNGV. Filled out from reference TRBV11-2 and TRBJ2-3, the complete variable domain reads EAGVAQSPRYKIIEKRQSVAFWCNPISGHATLYWYQQILGQGPKLLIQFQNNGVVDDSQLPKDRFSAERLKGVDSTLKIQPAKLEDSAVYLCASSLSLSGGTDTQYFGPGTRLTVL.

This clonotype has ten or more counts. V is TRBV30 and J is TRBJ1-2; D not certain. CDR3 length: 11 residues. The V end lost 2 bases, the J end lost 4 bases, and 5 bases lay between the germline ends. CDR1 and CDR2 from the germline V gene are GTSNPN and SVGIG (reference sequence). The CDR3 protein is CAWSRIYGYTF. CDR3 in DNA: TGTGCCTGGAGTCGAATCTATGGCTACACCTTC.

This clonotype has only a few counts. The rearrangement uses TRBV6-4 and TRBJ1-2, with 9 bases identical to TRBD1. CDR1 MRHNA and CDR2 SNTAGT come from the germline V gene. The CDR3 has 14 amino acids. The V and J ends lost 5 bases and 6 bases, in that order; junction bases with no gene match: 7. The chain's CDR3 is CASSYRTGADGYTF. The CDR3 DNA is TGTGCCAGCAGTTATCGGACAGGGGCGGATGGCTACACCTTC.

This clonotype was seen more than once but under ten times. The chain carries TRBV28 and TRBJ1-2, with no clear D. The V end was cut by 3 bases, the J end by 0 bases, with 14 bases between. Per germline, CDR1 MDHEN and CDR2 SYDVKM. The CDR3 is made up of 16 amino acids. The CDR3 loop reads CASSFSSAGANYGYTF. CDR3 sequence (DNA): TGTGCCAGCAGTTTTTCATCGGCGGGCGCTAACTATGGCTACACCTTC.

The sample holds many counts of this clonotype. The chain is built from TRBV18 and TRBJ1-5; D is undetermined. The V gene's germline CDR1 is KGHSH and CDR2 LQKENI. V was pared by 1 base and J by 2 bases, with 0 bases between. The CDR3 spans 12 residues. CDR3 sequence (DNA): TGTGCCAGCTCACCACGCAATCAGCCCCAGCATTTT. Translation: CASSPRNQPQHF.

This clonotype was seen a few times. The chain links TRBV3-1 to TRBJ1-3; D not certain. Germline values: CDR1 LGHDT, CDR2 YNNKEL (reference sequence). Trimming removed 4 bases at V and 0 bases at J, with 13 bases between. The CDR3 loop spans 16 amino acids. CDR3 amino acids: CASSPDTSDSGNTIYF. The CDR3 region has the DNA TGTGCCAGCAGCCCCGACACGTCAGACTCTGGAAACACCATATATTTT.

This clonotype was seen a few times. The chain has TRBV28 and TRBJ2-5; weak D call: TRBD1 (7 bases). This CDR3 contains 15 residues. The V gene's germline CDR1 is MDHEN and CDR2 SYDVKM. V dropped 1 base and J dropped 5 bases, with 14 bases sitting between them. The CDR3 bases are TGTGCCAGCAGTTTATATCAGGGGGAGGCGGAGACCCAGTACTTC. Translating it yields CASSLYQGEAETQYF.

The rearrangement links TRBV7-9 to TRBJ2-2; 7 bases match TRBD1. Germline V gene sequence: CDR1 SEHNR, CDR2 FQNEAQ (reference sequence). Unmatched junction bases numbered 9, after V lost 5 bases and J lost 6 bases. The CDR3 totals 15 residues. CDR3: CASSPGQDGAGELFF. CDR3 sequence (DNA): TGTGCCAGCAGCCCCGGACAGGACGGTGCCGGGGAGCTGTTTTTT.

This rearrangement joins TRBV6-1 to TRBJ2-2; 8 bases align to TRBD1. CDR1 and CDR2 (germline): MNHNS, SASEGT. The CDR3 sequence is 16 residues long. J lost 4 bases, V lost 2 bases, and 6 bases had no gene match. As DNA, the CDR3 is TGTGCCAGCAGTGAATCGGGACAGGAGGGCACCGGGGAGCTGTTTTTT. Its protein is CASSESGQEGTGELFF.

This clonotype was observed at least ten times. The V and J genes are TRBV3-1 and TRBJ1-1; no clear D. The CDR3 loop spans 15 amino acids. Trimming stripped 4 bases from V and 0 bases from J, with 12 bases between. Per the germline V gene, CDR1 is LGHDT and CDR2 is YNNKEL (reference sequence). CDR3 DNA: TGTGCCAGCAGCCCCAGGACCCGAATGAACACTGAAGCTTTCTTT. The encoded protein is CASSPRTRMNTEAFF. The full variable domain, rest sourced from reference TRBV3-1 and TRBJ1-1, is DTAVSQTPKYLVTQMGNDKSIKCEQNLGHDTMYWYKQDSKKFLKIMFSYNNKELIINETVPNRFSPKSPDKAHLNLHINSLELGDSAVYFCASSPRTRMNTEAFFGQGTRLTVV.

Ten or more counts support this clonotype. This chain joins TRBV12-3 or TRBV12-4 and TRBJ2-3; 10 nucleotides agree with TRBD1. There are 15 residues in the CDR3. J lost 4 bases, V lost 3 bases, and 4 bases had no gene match. This chain's CDR3 is CASSFGDRGSDTQYF. CDR3 nucleotide sequence: TGTGCCAGCAGTTTCGGGGACAGGGGATCAGATACGCAGTATTTT.

The J gene is TRBJ2-3, the V gene TRBV7-8; D tentatively reads TRBD1 or TRBD2 (5 bases each). V was trimmed by 5 bases and J by 3 bases, leaving 18 bases between them. This CDR3 region has 16 residues. Germline assignment: CDR1 SGHVS and CDR2 FQNEAQ. CDR3 loop: CASSRAPGPETDTQYF. CDR3 DNA: TGTGCCAGCAGCCGAGCCCCGGGACCTGAAACAGATACGCAGTATTTT.

Concerning this clonotype itself: It may be a read error: a sequence one base away is much more abundant. V usage is TRBV11-1 and J usage is TRBJ2-4; 7 bases align to TRBD1. The CDR3 consists of 21 residues. The V gene end was trimmed by 5 bases and the J gene end by 1 base; junction bases not matched to a gene: 23. From germline, CDR1 is SGHAT and CDR2 FQDESV (reference sequence). The CDR3, as DNA: TGTGCCAGCAGCCCCGAGGGACCTGGACAGGCGGAAAGTCGGGCCAAAAACATTCAGTACTTC. Translating gives CASSPEGPGQAESRAKNIQYF.